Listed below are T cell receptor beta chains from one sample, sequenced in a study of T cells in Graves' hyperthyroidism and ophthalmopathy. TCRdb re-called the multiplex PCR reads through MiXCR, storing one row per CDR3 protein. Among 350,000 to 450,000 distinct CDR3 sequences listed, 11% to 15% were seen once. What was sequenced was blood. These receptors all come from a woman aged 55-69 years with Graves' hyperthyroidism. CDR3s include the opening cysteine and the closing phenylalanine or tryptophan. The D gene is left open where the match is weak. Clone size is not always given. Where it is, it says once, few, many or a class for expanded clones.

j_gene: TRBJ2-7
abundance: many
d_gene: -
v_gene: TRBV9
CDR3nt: TGTGCCAGCAGCTCTCGGGTCGAGGGGAACGAGCAGTACTTC
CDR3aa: CASSSRVEGNEQYF

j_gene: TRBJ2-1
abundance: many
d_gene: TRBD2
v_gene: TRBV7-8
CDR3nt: TGTGCCAGCAGCTTAGCAATCCGGCTAGCGGGATCAGGTACATACAATGAGCAGTTCTTC
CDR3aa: CASSLAIRLAGSGTYNEQFF

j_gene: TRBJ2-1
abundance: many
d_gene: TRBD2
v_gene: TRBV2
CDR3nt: TGTGCCAGCAGTGAAAGACTAGCGGCGAGATACAATGAGCAGTTCTTC
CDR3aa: CASSERLAARYNEQFF

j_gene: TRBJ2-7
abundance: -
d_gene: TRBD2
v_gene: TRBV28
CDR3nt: TGTGCCAGCAGACCCACTAGCGGGAGAGGTACCTACGAGCAGTACTTC
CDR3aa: CASRPTSGRGTYEQYF

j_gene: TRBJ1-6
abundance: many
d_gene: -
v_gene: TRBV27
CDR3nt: TGTGCCAGCAGTTTATGGGGTATCTCACCCCTCCACTTT
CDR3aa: CASSLWGISPLHF

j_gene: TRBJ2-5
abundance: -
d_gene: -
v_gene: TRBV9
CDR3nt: TGTGTCAGCAGCGTAGATGGGGGGTCAGAGACCCAGTACTTC
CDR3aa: CVSSVDGGSETQYF

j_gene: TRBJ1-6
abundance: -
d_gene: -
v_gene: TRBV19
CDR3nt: TGTGCCAGTACCAAGGGGAGCTCCTATAATTCACCCCTCCACTTT
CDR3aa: CASTKGSSYNSPLHF

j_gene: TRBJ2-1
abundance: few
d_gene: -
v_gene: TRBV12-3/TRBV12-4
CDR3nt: TGTGCCAGCAGTTCTTGGGCGGGGAGCCCCTACAATGAGCAGTTCTTC
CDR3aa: CASSSWAGSPYNEQFF

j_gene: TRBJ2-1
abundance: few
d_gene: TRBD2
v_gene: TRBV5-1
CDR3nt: TGCGCCAGCAGCTTCGGGACTACTTCCTACAATGAGCAGTTCTTC
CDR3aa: CASSFGTTSYNEQFF

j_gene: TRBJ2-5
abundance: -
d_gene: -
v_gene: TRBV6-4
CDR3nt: TGTGCCAGCAGTGACTCGTGGGGAGAGACCCAGTACTTC
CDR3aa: CASSDSWGETQYF

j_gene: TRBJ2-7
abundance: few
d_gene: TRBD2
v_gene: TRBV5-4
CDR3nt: TGTGCCAGCAGCAACCCTAGCGGGAGCGACGAGCAGTACTTC
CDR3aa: CASSNPSGSDEQYF

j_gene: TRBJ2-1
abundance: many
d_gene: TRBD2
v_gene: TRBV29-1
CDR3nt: TGCAGCGTAGCGGGACTAAAATACAATGAGCAGTTCTTC
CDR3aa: CSVAGLKYNEQFF

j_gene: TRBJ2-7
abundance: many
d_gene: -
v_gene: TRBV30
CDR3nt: TGTGCCTGGGGGGGGTCCGGTAACTACGAGCAGTACTTC
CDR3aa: CAWGGSGNYEQYF

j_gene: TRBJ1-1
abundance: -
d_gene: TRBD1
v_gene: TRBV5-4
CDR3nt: TGTGCCAGCAGGCCGGGACAGGGGAACACTGAAGCTTTCTTT
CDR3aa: CASRPGQGNTEAFF

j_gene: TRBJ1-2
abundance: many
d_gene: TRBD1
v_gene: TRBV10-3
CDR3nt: TGTGCCATCACCCGAGGAGGGGGCTGGGACTATGGCTACACCTTC
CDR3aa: CAITRGGGWDYGYTF

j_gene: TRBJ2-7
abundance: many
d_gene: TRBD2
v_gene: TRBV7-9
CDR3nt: TGTGCCAGCAGCTACGGACTAGCGGGCGAGCAGTACTTC
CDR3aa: CASSYGLAGEQYF

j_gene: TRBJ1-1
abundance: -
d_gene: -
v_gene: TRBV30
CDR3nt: TGTGCCTATGACTATTCCACTGAAGCTTTCTTT
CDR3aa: CAYDYSTEAFF

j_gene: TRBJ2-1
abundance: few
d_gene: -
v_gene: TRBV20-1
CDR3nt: TGCAGTGCTAGATCCCCGGGACCAATTGCCGGGGAGCAGTTCTTC
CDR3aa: CSARSPGPIAGEQFF

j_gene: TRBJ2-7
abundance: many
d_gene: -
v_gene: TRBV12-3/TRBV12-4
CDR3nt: TGTGCCAGCAGTTTAGGAGCTAGCTCCTACGAGCAGTACTTC
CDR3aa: CASSLGASSYEQYF

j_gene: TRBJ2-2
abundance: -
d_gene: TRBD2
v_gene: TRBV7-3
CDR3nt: TGTGCCAGCAGCCCCGTTGGGGGGGTTCCCCCGGCCGGGGAGCTGTTTTTT
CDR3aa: CASSPVGGVPPAGELFF

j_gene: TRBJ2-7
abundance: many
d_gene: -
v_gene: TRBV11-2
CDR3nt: TGTGCCAGCAGCTTAGGGGGTAGATACGAGCAGTACTTC
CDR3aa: CASSLGGRYEQYF

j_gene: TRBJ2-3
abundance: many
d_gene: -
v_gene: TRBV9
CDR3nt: TGTGCCAGCAGCCCAAGCCAGGATACGCAGTATTTT
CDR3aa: CASSPSQDTQYF

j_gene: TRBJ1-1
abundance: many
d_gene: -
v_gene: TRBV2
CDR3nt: TGTGCCAGCAGAATGGGACGGGAGAACACTGAAGCTTTCTTT
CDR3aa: CASRMGRENTEAFF

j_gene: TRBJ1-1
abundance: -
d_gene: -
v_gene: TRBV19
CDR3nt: TGTGCCAGTAGTATGGGAACAAGGGGAAAAACTGAAGCTTTCTTT
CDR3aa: CASSMGTRGKTEAFF

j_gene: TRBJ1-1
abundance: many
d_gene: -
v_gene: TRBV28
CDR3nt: TGTGCCAGCAGTTTAGATCCCCGCGAAGCTTTCTTT
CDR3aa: CASSLDPREAFF

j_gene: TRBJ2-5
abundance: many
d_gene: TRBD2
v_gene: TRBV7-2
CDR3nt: TGTGCCAGCAGCCCAAGGACTAGCGGGAGGATGGAGACCCAGTACTTC
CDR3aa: CASSPRTSGRMETQYF

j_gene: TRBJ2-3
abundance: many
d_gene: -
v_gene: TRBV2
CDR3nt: TGTGCCAGCAGTGAATACGGGGGAGCGAGCACAGATACGCAGTATTTT
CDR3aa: CASSEYGGASTDTQYF